This T cell receptor beta chain derives from a study of blood T cell repertoires in COVID-19. Overall study: COVID-19 samples, acute and convalescent, were from the United States, Italy and Spain. T cells, B-cell-depleted T cells, or PBMCs provided the cDNA or gDNA that served as material.

Source study methods: For nucleated cells, counts were estimated from reference gene primer amplification. Clones were read by immunoSEQ multiplex PCR, and TCRdb kept only the in-frame ones, dropping some. V and J calls and clone size come straight from that table; D and trimming were deduced from the DNA. The table includes 29,000 or so clones, roughly nine tenths detected once. The CDR3 extends over 15 amino acids. Germline V gene sequence: CDR1 LGHNA, CDR2 YNFKEQ. Trimming removed 0 bases at V and 2 bases at J, with 10 bases between. The sequencing sample was made of peripheral blood. V is TRBV4-2 and J is TRBJ2-5; perhaps TRBD1 as D (6 bases). This clonotype originated in a human donor in a cohort sampled during active COVID-19. The CDR3 is CASSQDLRGQETQYF. DNA of the CDR3: TGTGCCAGCAGCCAAGATCTCAGGGGACAAGAGACCCAGTACTTC.